Below, 23 T cell receptor beta chains from the same sample are listed, as sequenced in a study of blood T cell repertoires in COVID-19. TCRdb's table, derived via immunoSEQ multiplex PCR, lists solely in-frame clones and lacks some. The data hold about 360,000 clones, with about 86% observed a single time. The sequenced sample was peripheral blood. The receptors derive from a woman between 55 and 75 years old with COVID-19, enrolled during active disease.

This chain uses TRBV19 with TRBJ2-1, with 7 bases identical to TRBD1. In germline, CDR1 is LNHDA, CDR2 SQIVND (reference sequence). The CDR3 loop spans 17 amino acids. Losses at the gene ends were 4 bases for V and 5 bases for J; bases not matched to a gene: 14. The CDR3, as DNA: TGTGCCAGTAGTACAAGCACAGACAGGGCACTCCACAATGAGCAGTTCTTC. Amino acid sequence: CASSTSTDRALHNEQFF. The full variable domain, in which reference TRBV19 and TRBJ2-1 provide the parts outside the CDR3, is DGGITQSPKYLFRKEGQNVTLSCEQNLNHDAMYWYRQDPGQGLRLIYYSQIVNDFQKGDIAEGYSVSREKKESFPLTVTSAQKNPTAFYLCASSTSTDRALHNEQFFGPGTRLTVL.

This clone was detected only a few times. The J gene is TRBJ2-3, the V gene TRBV18; 11 bases agree with TRBD1. CDR3 length: 16 residues. CDR1 is KGHSH, CDR2 LQKENI, per germline. J lost 4 bases, V lost 6 bases, and 9 bases had no gene match. Here the CDR3 reads CASSPRTGGAADTQYF. CDR3 bases: TGTGCCAGCTCCCCAAGGACAGGGGGCGCGGCAGATACGCAGTATTTT.

The genes are TRBV30 and TRBJ1-4; 7 bases agree with TRBD1. The CDR3 is 14 amino acids. Germline V gene lookup returns CDR1 GTSNPN and CDR2 SVGIG (reference sequence). The V gene end was trimmed by 4 bases and the J gene end by 2 bases; junction bases not matched to a gene: 4. In DNA, the CDR3 is TGTGCCTGGACGAAACAGGGGACTAATGAAAAACTGTTTTTT. Amino acids: CAWTKQGTNEKLFF. The full variable domain, with the rest looked up from reference TRBV30 and TRBJ1-4, is SQTIHQWPATLVQPVGSPLSLECTVEGTSNPNLYWYRQAAGRGLQLLFYSVGIGQISSEVPQNLSASRPQDRQFILSSKKLLLSDSGFYLCAWTKQGTNEKLFFGSGTQLSVL.

This clone appeared a few times. The chain employs TRBV9 and TRBJ2-5, with 15 bases lining up with TRBD2. This CDR3 has 18 amino acids. Germline assignment: CDR1 SGDLS and CDR2 YYNGEE. J lost 4 bases, V lost 3 bases, and 10 bases had no gene match. CDR3 protein: CASSDGLAGGTRGETQYF. The CDR3 nucleotides read TGTGCCAGCAGCGATGGACTAGCGGGGGGGACCCGTGGAGAGACCCAGTACTTC.

A note on this clone: The same CDR3 can be traced to other DNA sequences in this sample. The rearrangement links TRBV5-8 to TRBJ2-1, with D tentatively TRBD2 (6 bases). Germline V gives CDR1 SGHTS, CDR2 YDEGEE. The V end lost 0 bases, the J end lost 3 bases, and 7 bases lay between the germline ends. The CDR3 is 14 residues long. CDR3 in DNA: TGTGCCAGCAGCTTGGGGAGGGGCTACAATGAGCAGTTCTTC. Its protein is CASSLGRGYNEQFF.

This chain links TRBV7-8 with TRBJ1-3, with 7 nucleotides matching TRBD1. The CDR3 runs to 17 residues. The V and J ends lost 4 bases and 0 bases, in that order; junction bases with no gene match: 9. CDR1 and CDR2 (germline): SGHVS, FQNEAQ. The CDR3 protein is CASSSEPGQYSGNTIYF. The CDR3 DNA reads TGTGCCAGCAGCTCCGAACCGGGACAGTACTCTGGAAACACCATATATTTT.

J is TRBJ2-7 and V is TRBV7-8; the D gene is possibly TRBD2 (6 bases). The length of the CDR3 is 15 residues. Germline V gives CDR1 SGHVS, CDR2 FQNEAQ. V lost 1 base and J lost 0, with 10 bases in between. DNA for the CDR3: TGTGCCAGCAGCTTAGGGAGGGCACTCTCCTACGAGCAGTACTTC. Amino acids: CASSLGRALSYEQYF.

The chain is built from TRBV30 and TRBJ1-3; a possible D gene is TRBD1 (5 bases). The CDR3 is 13 amino acids. Germline loops: CDR1 GTSNPN, CDR2 SVGIG (reference sequence). Trimming cost V 5 bases and J 0 bases, with 8 bases left between them. The CDR3 here is CAWEGSSGNTIYF. The CDR3 coding sequence is TGTGCCTGGGAGGGGTCCTCTGGAAACACCATATATTTT. Drawing the rest from reference TRBV30 and TRBJ1-3, the complete variable domain is SQTIHQWPATLVQPVGSPLSLECTVEGTSNPNLYWYRQAAGRGLQLLFYSVGIGQISSEVPQNLSASRPQDRQFILSSKKLLLSDSGFYLCAWEGSSGNTIYFGEGSWLTVV.

The gene calls are TRBV2 and TRBJ1-5; no firm D call. In germline, CDR1 is SNHLY, CDR2 FYNNEI. CDR3 length: 14 residues. Trimming cost V 6 bases and J 2 bases, with 11 bases left between them. The CDR3 sequence is CASSSIVGNQPQHF. The CDR3 nucleotides are TGTGCCAGCAGCTCTATCGTGGGCAATCAGCCCCAGCATTTT. Variable domain in full (rest from reference TRBV2 and TRBJ1-5): EPEVTQTPSHQVTQMGQEVILRCVPISNHLYFYWYRQILGQKVEFLVSFYNNEISEKSEIFDDQFSVERPDGSNFTLKIRSTKLEDSAMYFCASSSIVGNQPQHFGDGTRLSIL.

The chain recombines TRBV27 with TRBJ2-7; possibly TRBD2 for D (6 bases). CDR3 length: 11 residues. Germline CDR1 is MNHEY and CDR2 is SMNVEV (reference sequence). V lost 8 bases, J lost 5 bases, and 10 bases lay in between. The CDR3 loop is CASGWGDEQYF. The CDR3 DNA sequence: TGTGCCAGCGGATGGGGGGACGAGCAGTACTTC.

This sequence joins TRBV6-1 and TRBJ1-1; D remains unclear. Germline loops: CDR1 MNHNS, CDR2 SASEGT. CDR3 length: 16 residues. V gave up 0 bases and J gave up 6 bases, with 17 bases separating them. CDR3 amino acids: CASSEALRLTRAEAFF. The CDR3 bases are TGTGCCAGCAGTGAAGCGCTTCGGCTCACGAGGGCTGAAGCTTTCTTT.

The V gene is TRBV7-9, the J gene TRBJ2-7; a possible D gene is TRBD2 (6 bases). Deletions cut 8 bases from V and 4 bases from J, with 15 bases between. The CDR3 contains 13 residues. Germline V lookup: CDR1 SEHNR, CDR2 FQNEAQ (reference sequence). CDR3 region: CASATSWIYEQYF. The CDR3 DNA reads TGTGCCAGCGCCACTAGCTGGATTTACGAGCAGTACTTC.

The chain combines TRBV9 with TRBJ2-1, with D unresolved. The CDR3 consists of 12 residues. The germline gives CDR1 SGDLS, CDR2 YYNGEE. V gave up 5 bases and J gave up 8 bases, with 11 bases separating them. DNA of the CDR3: TGTGCCAGCAGTCTTAGCCCCCATGAGCAGTTCTTC. Translating it yields CASSLSPHEQFF. The full variable domain, completed using reference TRBV9 and TRBJ2-1, is DSGVTQTPKHLITATGQRVTLRCSPRSGDLSVYWYQQSLDQGLQFLIQYYNGEERAKGNILERFSAQQFPDLHSELNLSSLELGDSALYFCASSLSPHEQFFGPGTRLTVL.

CDR3 residues: CASSRVSSSYEQYF. As DNA, the CDR3 is TGTGCCAGCAGCCGGGTCTCGAGCTCCTACGAGCAGTACTTC. The V and J genes are TRBV7-9 and TRBJ2-7, with D unresolved. CDR1 and CDR2 (germline): SEHNR, FQNEAQ (reference sequence). Trimming took off 5 bases at V and 0 bases at J, with 11 bases between the two ends. The CDR3 totals 14 residues. The variable domain in full, with the rest retrieved from reference TRBV7-9 and TRBJ2-7, is DTGVSQNPRHKITKRGQNVTFRCDPISEHNRLYWYRQTLGQGPEFLTYFQNEAQLEKSRLLSDRFSAERPKGSFSTLEIQRTEQGDSAMYLCASSRVSSSYEQYFGPGTRLTVT.

This chain connects TRBV7-9 to TRBJ1-6, with 11 bases fitting TRBD1. There are 15 residues in the CDR3. Germline V gene data show CDR1 as SEHNR and CDR2 as FQNEAQ (reference sequence). V gave up 5 bases and J gave up 12 bases; unmatched junction bases: 9. The CDR3: CASSTRGQGVGPLHF. CDR3 in DNA: TGTGCCAGCAGCACCCGGGGACAGGGGGTAGGACCCCTCCACTTT.

The chain couples TRBV15 to TRBJ1-2; 7 nucleotides align to TRBD1. The CDR3 runs to 13 residues. Per the germline V gene, CDR1 is LNHNV and CDR2 is YYDKDF (reference sequence). Unmatched junction bases numbered 3, after V lost 4 bases and J lost 4 bases. The CDR3 bases are TGTGCCACCAGCAAGTCAGGGGGCTATGGCTACACCTTC. Translation gives CATSKSGGYGYTF.

The chain recombines TRBV5-6 with TRBJ1-2; a weak D match, TRBD1 (5 bases). V lost 0 bases to trimming and J lost 0 bases, with 9 bases between them. CDR1 and CDR2 from the germline V gene are SGHDT and YYEEEE. The CDR3 has 15 amino acids. CDR3 in DNA: TGTGCCAGCAGCTTGGTCGCGACAGCTAACTATGGCTACACCTTC. This codes for CASSLVATANYGYTF.

This sequence joins TRBV3-1 (or the pseudogene TRBV3-2) and TRBJ1-6, with D uncertain. Germline loops: CDR1 LGHDT, CDR2 YNNKEL (reference sequence). V was pared by 0 bases and J by 4 bases, with 10 bases between. This CDR3 comprises 16 residues. The chain's CDR3 is CASSQEAGGYNSPLHF. The CDR3 DNA is TGTGCCAGCAGCCAAGAGGCCGGAGGGTATAATTCACCCCTCCACTTT.

The chain has TRBV4-3 and TRBJ1-2; D is possibly TRBD1 (6 bases). Trimming cost V 4 bases and J 2 bases, with 17 bases left between them. The CDR3 length is 16 residues. Germline lookup yields CDR1 LGHNA and CDR2 YSLEER. The chain's CDR3 is CASSLSETGGNYGYTF. CDR3 nucleotide sequence: TGCGCCAGCAGCCTCTCCGAGACAGGAGGAAACTATGGCTACACCTTC.

The chain uses TRBV3-1 (or the pseudogene TRBV3-2) and TRBJ2-7; 10 bases are shared with TRBD2. The trim removed 2 bases at V and 3 bases at J, leaving 4 bases unmatched. The CDR3 contains 15 residues. Germline-derived CDR1 and CDR2 are LGHDT and YNNKEL (reference sequence). The CDR3 here is CASSQTAGGLYEQYF. The CDR3 DNA is TGTGCCAGCAGCCAAACAGCGGGGGGGCTCTACGAGCAGTACTTC.

The gene calls are TRBV30 and TRBJ1-2; 9 positions match TRBD1. Germline CDR1 reads GTSNPN; CDR2 reads SVGIG (reference sequence). The CDR3 sequence is 14 residues long. Germline trimming cut 2 bases from V and 7 bases from J; bases unmatched to any gene: 8. CDR3 sequence: CAWSSPGQGFGYTF. The CDR3 bases are TGTGCCTGGAGTTCTCCGGGACAGGGTTTTGGCTACACCTTC. Drawing the rest from reference TRBV30 and TRBJ1-2, the complete variable domain is SQTIHQWPATLVQPVGSPLSLECTVEGTSNPNLYWYRQAAGRGLQLLFYSVGIGQISSEVPQNLSASRPQDRQFILSSKKLLLSDSGFYLCAWSSPGQGFGYTFGSGTRLTVV.

The chain employs TRBV19 and TRBJ1-2, with TRBD1 matching over 11 bases. This CDR3 contains 15 residues. Germline V CDR1 and CDR2: LNHDA, SQIVND (reference sequence). V dropped 5 bases and J dropped 2; count of bases not matched to a gene: 4. The CDR3 coding sequence is TGTGCCAGTAGTTCGGACAGGGGGCGAAACTATGGCTACACCTTC. This translates into CASSSDRGRNYGYTF.

The chain is built from TRBV19 and TRBJ1-2; tentatively, D is TRBD1 (6 bases). Trimming removed 5 bases at V and 5 bases at J, with 21 bases between. The germline V gene encodes CDR1 LNHDA and CDR2 SQIVND (reference sequence). The length of the CDR3 is 16 residues. CDR3 DNA: TGTGCCAGTAGTGATGGGGTCCCAGCAGGGGTTTATGGCTACACCTTC. Residues: CASSDGVPAGVYGYTF. The entire variable domain, with the rest obtained from reference TRBV19 and TRBJ1-2, is as follows: DGGITQSPKYLFRKEGQNVTLSCEQNLNHDAMYWYRQDPGQGLRLIYYSQIVNDFQKGDIAEGYSVSREKKESFPLTVTSAQKNPTAFYLCASSDGVPAGVYGYTFGSGTRLTVV.